The entry below gives a single T cell receptor beta chain sequence along with its context. In the source study's methods: How many nucleated cells were present was estimated from reference gene primer amplification. TCRdb's table, derived via immunoSEQ multiplex PCR, lists solely in-frame clones and lacks some. D and trimming were read from the DNA, whereas the V and J calls and clone size are those reported in that table. Among 110,000 to 150,000 clones listed, under 90% were seen once. The CDR3 covers 15 residues. Germline values: CDR1 MGHDK, CDR2 SYGVNS. J gave up 6 bases and V 4 bases, and 8 bases lay outside the gene matches. Clinical history reported by participants formed the basis on which cohorts were assigned. Within the 2 weeks before study entry, each person in the exposed group met a COVID-19 case. This record belongs to a study of blood T cell repertoires in COVID-19. Overall study context: Sources were T cells, B-cell-depleted T cells, or PBMCs; the material itself was cDNA or gDNA.

The chain uses TRBV25-1 and TRBJ1-2; TRBD1 agrees at 10 bases. Specimen: PBMCs or T cells enriched from blood (not recorded which). The TCR was taken from a woman younger than 35 who had been exposed to COVID-19. Here the CDR3 reads CASSARTGGQDGYTF. CDR3 sequence (DNA): TGTGCCAGCAGTGCCCGGACAGGGGGACAGGATGGCTACACCTTC.